The 21 T cell receptor beta chains listed next were all sequenced from one sample in a study of T cells after yellow fever vaccination. TCRdb called the 5' RACE reads again in MiXCR, with one record for every CDR3 protein. Counted here are more than 250,000 distinct CDR3 sequences, around 6.8% occurring once; the ten biggest clones make up around 17%. This sample comprised PBMCs, obtained about 49 days after the first yellow fever vaccination. The origin of the receptors is a man younger than 35 who received the YFV17D yellow fever vaccine.

This clonotype was seen a few times. This chain connects TRBV7-8 to TRBJ2-1, with 9 nucleotides matching TRBD2. In germline, CDR1 is SGHVS, CDR2 FQNEAQ. The CDR3 spans 15 residues. With V trimmed by 2 bases and J by 4 bases, 3 bases remained unmatched. In DNA form, the CDR3 reads TGTGCCAGCAGCTTACAGCTAGCGGGGTACAATGAGCAGTTCTTC. Translating it yields CASSLQLAGYNEQFF.

V gene TRBV7-2 combines with J gene TRBJ2-5; 10 nucleotides align to TRBD2. The CDR3 is made up of 15 amino acids. Trimming removed 3 bases from V and 4 bases from J; junction bases left unmatched: 5. The germline gives CDR1 SGHTA, CDR2 FQGNSA. This CDR3 is CASSFLAGAVETQYF. For the CDR3, the DNA is TGTGCCAGCAGCTTTCTAGCGGGGGCGGTAGAGACCCAGTACTTC.

This clonotype was picked up a small number of times. The V gene is TRBV27, the J gene TRBJ2-5; no definite D call. Trimming took off 8 bases at V and 2 bases at J, with 12 bases between the two ends. Germline loops: CDR1 MNHEY, CDR2 SMNVEV (reference sequence). This CDR3 is 13 amino acids long. As DNA, the CDR3 is TGTGCCAGCCGGGCACAAATACAAGAGACCCAGTACTTC. Protein: CASRAQIQETQYF.

The gene calls are TRBV27 and TRBJ2-3, with D perhaps matching TRBD2 (6 bases). Between the trimmed V and J ends, which lost 10 bases and 3 bases, there was a span of 20 bases. The germline CDR1 and CDR2 sequences are MNHEY and SMNVEV (reference sequence). The CDR3 covers 15 residues. The CDR3 DNA follows: TGTGCCACCAGCAGCCGGGAGACGTTGACAGATACGCAGTATTTT. This codes for CATSSRETLTDTQYF.

This chain links TRBV6-2 or TRBV6-3 with TRBJ1-5; a weak D match, TRBD1 (5 bases). Per germline, CDR1 MNHEY and CDR2 SVGEGT. The CDR3 length is 19 residues. The V gene lost 2 bases and the J gene lost 1 base, with 21 bases spanning the gap. The CDR3 reads CASSYGIFARGRSNQPQHF. The DNA of the CDR3 is TGTGCCAGCAGTTACGGAATTTTTGCGAGGGGTCGAAGCAATCAGCCCCAGCATTTT.

This clonotype was detected a few times. The rearrangement joins TRBV10-3 to TRBJ2-1, with 14 bases lining up with TRBD2. After removal of 4 bases from V and 5 bases from J, the junction contained 4 bases not matched to a gene. Germline CDR1 ENHRY, CDR2 SYGVKD. CDR3 length: 16 residues. For the CDR3, the DNA is TGTGCCATCAGTGGGCCGACTAGCGGGGGGGACAATGAGCAGTTCTTC. This sequence encodes CAISGPTSGGDNEQFF.

This clonotype was seen only a few times. This chain links TRBV12-3 or TRBV12-4 with TRBJ1-2; D might be TRBD1 (5 bases). V dropped 3 bases and J dropped 5 bases, with 10 bases sitting between them. The CDR3 covers 13 residues. The CDR3 region has the DNA TGTGCCAGCAGTTTTGGGGGTCCGTATGGCTACACCTTC. Its translation is CASSFGGPYGYTF.

This chain joins TRBV6-1 and TRBJ2-4, with D hard to call. V lost 6 bases to trimming and J lost 11 bases, with 17 bases between them. The CDR3 runs to 13 residues. Germline CDR1 is MNHNS and CDR2 is SASEGT. The CDR3 DNA follows: TGTGCCAGCAGGCCTATAGTATCCAAGGTTCAGTACTTC. Its translation: CASRPIVSKVQYF.

The chain couples TRBV18 to TRBJ1-1, with D hard to call. This CDR3 spans 14 amino acids. The V end lost 1 base, the J end lost 7 bases, and 13 bases lay between the germline ends. Germline CDR1 and CDR2: KGHSH and LQKENI. CDR3 sequence (DNA): TGTGCCAGCTCACCACGACGCAGCGGGCTTGAAGCTTTCTTT. Translation gives CASSPRRSGLEAFF.

This clonotype showed up many times. The junction differs from germline at one of its ends, possibly a read error. This chain uses TRBV12-3 or TRBV12-4 with TRBJ1-6; D is uncertain. The CDR3 spans 13 residues. The CDR3 is CASSLGGNSPLHF. The CDR3 DNA reads as TGTGCCAGCAGCTTAGGAGGGAATTCACCCCTCCACTTT.

This clonotype was seen many times. The CDR3 bases are TGTGCCAGCAGGGCGAAAAGGCAGGGGAATGCAGATACGCAGTATTTT. It encodes CASRAKRQGNADTQYF. The chain couples TRBV7-9 to TRBJ2-3; D perhaps matches TRBD1 (6 bases). The CDR3 runs to 16 residues. V gave up 6 bases and J gave up 4 bases, with 20 bases separating them. Germline V CDR1 and CDR2: SEHNR, FQNEAQ (reference sequence).

The CDR3 here is CASSPIWDEQYF. DNA for the CDR3: TGTGCCAGCAGCCCAATTTGGGACGAGCAGTACTTC. V gene TRBV7-9 combines with J gene TRBJ2-7; D remains ambiguous. V was pared by 5 bases and J by 5 bases, with 10 bases between. From germline, CDR1 is SEHNR and CDR2 FQNEAQ (reference sequence). The CDR3 length is 12 residues. Complete variable domain (other parts from reference TRBV7-9 and TRBJ2-7): DTGVSQNPRHKITKRGQNVTFRCDPISEHNRLYWYRQTLGQGPEFLTYFQNEAQLEKSRLLSDRFSAERPKGSFSTLEIQRTEQGDSAMYLCASSPIWDEQYFGPGTRLTVT.

This clonotype has a count of ten or more. CDR3 region: CASSEGTSGVETQYF. As DNA, the CDR3 is TGTGCCAGCAGCGAGGGGACTAGCGGGGTCGAGACCCAGTACTTC. V is TRBV7-9 and J is TRBJ2-5; 13 bases are a match to TRBD2. The CDR3 contains 15 residues. Germline CDR1 is SEHNR and CDR2 is FQNEAQ (reference sequence). The ends lost 5 bases at V and 5 bases at J; junction bases unmatched: 5.

This rearrangement joins TRBV7-2 to TRBJ2-3; no definite D call. This CDR3 region has 12 residues. Per the germline V gene, CDR1 is SGHTA and CDR2 is FQGNSA. Between the trimmed V and J ends, which lost 5 bases and 2 bases, there was a span of 5 bases. CDR3 sequence (DNA): TGTGCCAGCAGCAAATACACAGATACGCAGTATTTT. It is translated as CASSKYTDTQYF.

This clonotype was seen only a few times. This chain uses TRBV10-3 with TRBJ2-5, with D possibly being TRBD2 (5 bases). Between the trimmed V and J ends, which lost 0 bases and 1 base, there was a span of 12 bases. Germline CDR1 reads ENHRY; CDR2 reads SYGVKD. CDR3 length: 16 residues. CDR3 in DNA: TGTGCCATCAGTGAGTCGGCTAGCCCGCCCCAAGAGACCCAGTACTTC. Protein product: CAISESASPPQETQYF.

This clonotype was observed many times. The V call is TRBV11-2, the J call TRBJ2-5; D remains unclear. Trimming took off 2 bases at V and 6 bases at J, with 13 bases between the two ends. Germline V gene data show CDR1 as SGHAT and CDR2 as FQNNGV. The CDR3 contains 14 residues. The DNA for the CDR3 is TGTGCCAGCAGCTTAAGCAGTTCCGGCCAGACCCAGTACTTC. Translation: CASSLSSSGQTQYF.

The V gene is TRBV6-6, the J gene TRBJ2-7; D is unresolved. The V gene lost 6 bases and the J gene lost 5 bases, with 14 bases spanning the gap. CDR3 length equals 13 residues. In germline, CDR1 is MNHNY, CDR2 SVGAGI (reference sequence). CDR3 coding DNA: TGTGCCAGCAGCCAACCCACGGTGCACGAGCAGTACTTC. Translation gives CASSQPTVHEQYF.

The table lists this clonotype with a few counts. This chain uses TRBV19 with TRBJ2-2, with D unclear. The V gene lost 1 base and the J gene lost 0 bases, with 6 bases spanning the gap. Germline lookup yields CDR1 LNHDA and CDR2 SQIVND (reference sequence). There are 15 residues in the CDR3. CDR3 sequence reads: CASSIVTANTGELFF. Here the CDR3 DNA reads TGTGCCAGTAGTATAGTTACAGCGAACACCGGGGAGCTGTTTTTT. Combining the CDR3 with reference TRBV19 and TRBJ2-2 gives the whole variable domain DGGITQSPKYLFRKEGQNVTLSCEQNLNHDAMYWYRQDPGQGLRLIYYSQIVNDFQKGDIAEGYSVSREKKESFPLTVTSAQKNPTAFYLCASSIVTANTGELFFGEGSRLTVL.

The chain combines TRBV11-2 with TRBJ2-1, with D tentatively TRBD1 or TRBD2 (5 bases each). Germline CDR1 reads SGHAT; CDR2 reads FQNNGV. The CDR3 loop spans 20 amino acids. V gave up 1 base and J gave up 0 bases, with 22 bases separating them. The CDR3 region has the DNA TGTGCCAGCAGCTTAGGGGGTCGGGGCTGGCCCCGGAGCTCCTACAATGAGCAGTTCTTC. Protein: CASSLGGRGWPRSSYNEQFF. Using reference TRBV11-2 and TRBJ2-1 for the parts outside the CDR3, the full variable domain is EAGVAQSPRYKIIEKRQSVAFWCNPISGHATLYWYQQILGQGPKLLIQFQNNGVVDDSQLPKDRFSAERLKGVDSTLKIQPAKLEDSAVYLCASSLGGRGWPRSSYNEQFFGPGTRLTVL.

The chain is built from TRBV5-1 and TRBJ2-5; weak D call: TRBD1 (5 bases). V lost 5 bases and J 2 bases, leaving 16 bases between the germline ends. CDR1 is SGHRS and CDR2 is YFSETQ in the germline V gene. This CDR3 region has 15 residues. Here the CDR3 reads CASSRIPGLQETQYF. DNA of the CDR3: TGCGCCAGCAGTCGAATCCCAGGGCTTCAAGAGACCCAGTACTTC.

This clonotype has ten or more counts. The chain has TRBV5-6 and TRBJ2-4; a weak D match, TRBD2 (5 bases). Trimming cost V 2 bases and J 4 bases, with 13 bases left between them. CDR1 and CDR2 from the germline V gene are SGHDT and YYEEEE. The CDR3 covers 15 residues. The CDR3 DNA follows: TGTGCCAGCAGCTTATCTCAACCGGGGAAAAACATTCAGTACTTC. It specifies CASSLSQPGKNIQYF.